This TCR beta chain stems from a study of shared clonotypes between healthy human individuals. The overall study: Three plates were used per donor for CD4 naive, three for CD4 memory, two for CD8 naive and one for CD8 memory.

CD8 cells regarded as naive lacked CD45RO, were positively chosen for CCR7, and omitted terminally differentiated effector memory CD45RA+ cells. Each subset's genomic DNA was split evenly across several immunoSEQ plates. Each replicate PCR on the sorted subsets used 200 to 250 ng DNA (about 30,000 T cell genomes). Original processing methods: Junction-only sequences without quality scores were provided by ImmunoSEQ, so filtering was different. Method: immunoSEQ multiplex PCR; TCRdb's copy keeps in-frame clones and lacks some. D and trimming come from the DNA, and the V and J calls and clone size come from that table. The sample carries about 870,000 clones, 80% to 95% recorded once. The CDR3 is 13 residues long. CDR1 is SGHNT, CDR2 YYREEE, per germline (reference sequence). Unmatched junction bases numbered 5, after V lost 3 bases and J lost 5 bases.

The receptor was derived from a young man in good health. The chain links TRBV5-4 to TRBJ2-7; the match to TRBD1 covers 7 bases. The sample consisted of naive CD8+ T cells sorted from blood. CDR3 bases: TGTGCCAGCAGCTCGGGACAGAATAACGAGCAGTACTTC. This sequence encodes CASSSGQNNEQYF.